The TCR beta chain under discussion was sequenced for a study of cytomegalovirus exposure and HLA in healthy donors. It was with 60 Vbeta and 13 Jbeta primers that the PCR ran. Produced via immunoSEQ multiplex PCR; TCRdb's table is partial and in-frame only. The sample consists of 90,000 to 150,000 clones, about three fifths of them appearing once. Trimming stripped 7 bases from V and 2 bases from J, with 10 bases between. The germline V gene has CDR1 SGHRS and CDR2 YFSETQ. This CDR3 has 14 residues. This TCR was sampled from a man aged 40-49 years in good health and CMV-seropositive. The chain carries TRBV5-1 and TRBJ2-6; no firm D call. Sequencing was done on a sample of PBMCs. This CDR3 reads CASARSPGANVLTF. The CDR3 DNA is TGCGCCAGCGCTAGGTCCCCTGGGGCCAACGTCCTGACTTTC.